This T cell receptor (beta chain) is from a study of shared clonotypes between healthy human individuals. Study-level points and caveats: The generation probabilities recorded for non-shared clonotypes fell below those of clonotypes shared by all four donors.

The protocol was immunoSEQ multiplex PCR, while the TCRdb copy is restricted to in-frame clones and leaves out a portion. Of 1.4 million or so clones listed, just under 99% are singletons. Concerning this clone: Its antigen is not known.

Trimming removed 2 bases at V and 6 bases at J, with 14 bases between. The germline gives CDR1 GTSNPN, CDR2 SVGIG (reference sequence). The CDR3 consists of 13 residues. This TCR was sampled from a man aged 25-40 years in good health. Sample: naive CD4+ T cells sorted from blood. As to subset: CD45RA+ positively selected. This sequence joins TRBV30 and TRBJ2-7, with unresolved D. The CDR3 here is CAWSPPRRSEQYF. CDR3 nucleotide sequence: TGTGCCTGGAGTCCGCCGAGACGGTCCGAGCAGTACTTC.